A selection of T cell receptor beta chains follows, all from one sample in a study of monozygotic twins with inflammatory bowel disease. TCRdb reanalyzed the 5' RACE reads and collapses them to one entry per CDR3 protein, without DNA. Here the sample table reports approximately 200,000 distinct CDR3 sequences. Source material: blood. The origin of the receptors is a human donor with ulcerative colitis or Crohn's disease, or a healthy co-twin of an affected twin (not recorded which). Both conserved end residues are part of each CDR3.

TRBJ2-7 TRBV19 CASSISTNRGPFSYEQYF
TRBJ2-3 TRBV7-9 CASSPRLAGGLADTQYF
TRBJ2-7 TRBV7-2 CASSYPRGNEQYF
TRBJ2-1 TRBV4-1 CASSTSRGGNYNEQFF
TRBJ1-1 TRBV11-2 CASSLDRKTEAFF
TRBJ2-5 TRBV6-5 CASSYSRGAGQETQYF
TRBJ2-2 TRBV10-3 CAISEKRVRNYTNTGELFF
TRBJ1-2 TRBV27 CASRGQGHDGYTF
TRBJ2-5 TRBV24-1 CASSGYGETQYF
TRBJ2-2 TRBV18 CATQGTGNTGELFF
TRBJ1-4 TRBV5-1 CASSMGQGSEKLFF
TRBJ2-3 TRBV29-1 CSVAPNSLPNTDTQYF
TRBJ1-5 TRBV5-1 CASSLGGSGNQPQHF
TRBJ1-1 TRBV29-1 CSAMGSPNTEAFF
TRBJ2-1 TRBV5-1 CASSLPSGGRGNEQFF
TRBJ2-1 TRBV7-2 CASSLSRDNEQFF
TRBJ2-5 TRBV24-1 CATSDPSGGPTGETQYF
TRBJ2-3 TRBV11-2 CASSHPSGTDTQYF
TRBJ1-5 TRBV5-6 CASSWGNSNQPQHF
TRBJ2-1 TRBV12-3/TRBV12-4 CASSFGDQQFF
TRBJ1-2 TRBV3-1 CASSQEGQVNYGYTF
TRBJ1-1 TRBV28 CASSEPWGMNTEAFF
TRBJ2-3 TRBV20-1 CSARPPGRGFTDTQYF
TRBJ1-4 TRBV5-5 CASSFRGTGGNEKLFF
TRBJ2-1 TRBV29-1 CSVGTGERDEQFF
TRBJ1-6 TRBV2 CASSGDNYSPLHF
TRBJ2-3 TRBV5-1 CASSLGDYPSTDTQYF